Listed below are T cell receptor beta chains from one sample, sequenced in a study of blood T cell repertoires in COVID-19. Data came from immunoSEQ multiplex PCR; TCRdb stores just in-frame clones and leaves some out. This table has approximately 230,000 clones, roughly 89% appearing once. The sample taken for sequencing was peripheral blood. The receptors shown here come from a man in his thirties or forties who had recovered from COVID-19. CDR3s include the opening cysteine and the closing phenylalanine or tryptophan. A D gene is named only where the DNA matches it firmly. Some rows mark clone size as missing; the rest say once, few, many or name a class of expanded clone.

J gene: TRBJ1-2; D gene: TRBD1; V gene: TRBV4-1; clone size: -; CDR3 DNA: TGCGCCAGCAGCCAAGTAGCCGTCAGGGGGGATGGCTACACCTTC; CDR3 protein: CASSQVAVRGDGYTF
J gene: TRBJ1-1; D gene: TRBD1; V gene: TRBV10-2; clone size: -; CDR3 DNA: TGCGCCACCGGGACAGGGGACGAAGCTTTCTTT; CDR3 protein: CATGTGDEAFF
J gene: TRBJ2-1; D gene: TRBD2; V gene: TRBV2; clone size: -; CDR3 DNA: TGTGCCAGCAGTGCTAGCGGGCACCTTTACAATGAGCAGTTCTTC; CDR3 protein: CASSASGHLYNEQFF
J gene: TRBJ1-1; D gene: -; V gene: TRBV27; clone size: -; CDR3 DNA: TGTGCCAGCAGTCCCTATGAGGGAAGGTCCACTGAAGCTTTCTTT; CDR3 protein: CASSPYEGRSTEAFF
J gene: TRBJ1-2; D gene: TRBD1; V gene: TRBV30; clone size: -; CDR3 DNA: TGTGCCTGGAGTGTTGTGGGACAGGGTGGCGGCTACACCTTC; CDR3 protein: CAWSVVGQGGGYTF
J gene: TRBJ2-3; D gene: TRBD2; V gene: TRBV28; clone size: -; CDR3 DNA: TGTGCCAGCAGTTATGCACTAGCGGGGGGAGATACGCAGTATTTT; CDR3 protein: CASSYALAGGDTQYF
J gene: TRBJ1-6; D gene: TRBD1; V gene: TRBV3-1/TRBV3-2; clone size: -; CDR3 DNA: TGTGCCAGCAGCCAAGAGCATACGACAGGGGAGTATTCACCCCTCCACTTT; CDR3 protein: CASSQEHTTGEYSPLHF
J gene: TRBJ1-2; D gene: -; V gene: TRBV4-3; clone size: -; CDR3 DNA: TGCGCCAGCAGCCATCCGACCGCGGGCTATGGCTACACCTTC; CDR3 protein: CASSHPTAGYGYTF
J gene: TRBJ2-2; D gene: TRBD1; V gene: TRBV5-1; clone size: -; CDR3 DNA: TGCGCCAGCACCGCCCCAGACAGGGGAAGGACCGGGGAGCTGTTTTTT; CDR3 protein: CASTAPDRGRTGELFF
J gene: TRBJ1-1; D gene: -; V gene: TRBV7-9; clone size: -; CDR3 DNA: TGTGCCAGCAGCCCCATGGGGGAGGATGAAGCTTTCTTT; CDR3 protein: CASSPMGEDEAFF
J gene: TRBJ2-7; D gene: -; V gene: TRBV5-1; clone size: -; CDR3 DNA: TGCGCCAGCAGCTTGGCCAAATCGGGGGTTTTTTTCTACGAGCAGTACTTC; CDR3 protein: CASSLAKSGVFFYEQYF
J gene: TRBJ1-1; D gene: -; V gene: TRBV6-5; clone size: once; CDR3 DNA: TGTGCCAGCAGTTACCCGGGAGACACTGAAGCTTTCTTT; CDR3 protein: CASSYPGDTEAFF
J gene: TRBJ1-4; D gene: -; V gene: TRBV2; clone size: -; CDR3 DNA: TGTGCCAGCAGTGAAGGGGGGGTAGTTGAAAAACTGTTTTTT; CDR3 protein: CASSEGGVVEKLFF
J gene: TRBJ2-3; D gene: -; V gene: TRBV9; clone size: -; CDR3 DNA: TGTGCCAGCAGCGTCCTAGGCCCCAACACAGATACGCAGTATTTT; CDR3 protein: CASSVLGPNTDTQYF
J gene: TRBJ1-5; D gene: -; V gene: TRBV2; clone size: -; CDR3 DNA: TGTGCCAGCAGAGGGACAAAGAATCAGCCCCAGCATTTT; CDR3 protein: CASRGTKNQPQHF
J gene: TRBJ1-1; D gene: TRBD1; V gene: TRBV6-4; clone size: -; CDR3 DNA: TGTGCCAGCAGTGCACAGGCAGGGGGCACTGAAGCTTTCTTT; CDR3 protein: CASSAQAGGTEAFF
J gene: TRBJ1-6; D gene: TRBD1; V gene: TRBV5-1; clone size: few; CDR3 DNA: TGCGCCAGCAGCTTGGGGCTTGGACAGGGTAATTCACCCCTCCACTTT; CDR3 protein: CASSLGLGQGNSPLHF
J gene: TRBJ2-1; D gene: TRBD1; V gene: TRBV27; clone size: -; CDR3 DNA: TGTGCCAGCAGTTTATCGGGGGACAGGGGAGTACCCTACAATGAGCAGTTCTTC; CDR3 protein: CASSLSGDRGVPYNEQFF
J gene: TRBJ1-2; D gene: -; V gene: TRBV6-5; clone size: -; CDR3 DNA: TGTGCCACAGAATTACAGGGAAATGGCTACACCTTC; CDR3 protein: CATELQGNGYTF
J gene: TRBJ1-2; D gene: TRBD1; V gene: TRBV27; clone size: -; CDR3 DNA: TGTGCCAGCAGTCTGGACAGGCTCGGGAGTGGCTACACCTTC; CDR3 protein: CASSLDRLGSGYTF
J gene: TRBJ2-3; D gene: TRBD1; V gene: TRBV6-5; clone size: -; CDR3 DNA: TGTGCCAGCAGGACCGGGACAGGCCGCACAGATACGCAGTATTTT; CDR3 protein: CASRTGTGRTDTQYF
J gene: TRBJ2-1; D gene: TRBD2; V gene: TRBV4-2; clone size: -; CDR3 DNA: TGTGCCAGCAGCCAAGATCCAACTAGCGGGAGTGGCTCCTACAATGAGCAGTTCTTC; CDR3 protein: CASSQDPTSGSGSYNEQFF
J gene: TRBJ2-2; D gene: -; V gene: TRBV11-2; clone size: -; CDR3 DNA: TGTGCCAGCAGCTTATGGGGGGAAGAAGCCGGGGAGCTGTTTTTT; CDR3 protein: CASSLWGEEAGELFF
J gene: TRBJ1-3; D gene: -; V gene: TRBV18; clone size: -; CDR3 DNA: TGTGCCAGCTCATTCGACAGAGCCGAAGGAAACACCATATATTTT; CDR3 protein: CASSFDRAEGNTIYF
J gene: TRBJ1-3; D gene: -; V gene: TRBV3-1/TRBV3-2; clone size: -; CDR3 DNA: TGTGCCAGCAGCTCCGACAACTCTGGAAACACCATATATTTT; CDR3 protein: CASSSDNSGNTIYF
J gene: TRBJ1-2; D gene: -; V gene: TRBV6-5; clone size: -; CDR3 DNA: TGTGCCAGCAGTTACTCGAAATCGCGATCTAACTATGGCTACACCTTC; CDR3 protein: CASSYSKSRSNYGYTF
J gene: TRBJ1-2; D gene: TRBD1; V gene: TRBV28; clone size: -; CDR3 DNA: TGTGCCAGCAGTAAGGGGGCTAATTGGTATGGCTACACCTTC; CDR3 protein: CASSKGANWYGYTF
J gene: TRBJ2-1; D gene: TRBD2; V gene: TRBV7-7; clone size: -; CDR3 DNA: TGTGCCAGCAGCCCTATCCTAGCGGGTGACAATGAGCAGTTCTTC; CDR3 protein: CASSPILAGDNEQFF
J gene: TRBJ1-1; D gene: -; V gene: TRBV3-1/TRBV3-2; clone size: -; CDR3 DNA: TGTGCCAGCAGCCAAGATCAGGCGGGGTACACTGAAGCTTTCTTT; CDR3 protein: CASSQDQAGYTEAFF